This TCR beta chain was recorded in a study of STAT5B mutations in CD4+ large granular lymphocyte leukemia. Study-level findings and limits: Top patient clones used TRBV06 genes more often: 8/27 versus 2/35 in controls.

Method: immunoSEQ multiplex PCR; TCRdb's copy keeps in-frame clones and lacks some. The sample has over 25,000 clones; around 74% are singletons. In regard to this clone: The antigen remains unidentified.

The CDR3 length is 14 residues. Trimming left V 4 bases short and J 1 base short, with 11 bases between. Per germline, CDR1 SGHNT and CDR2 YYREEE (reference sequence). Control samples were healthy donors' buffy coats. This sequence originates from a human donor in good health. The sequencing input was CD4+ T cells from blood buffy coats. This chain uses TRBV5-4 with TRBJ2-5; D may be TRBD1 or TRBD2 (6 bases each). As DNA, the CDR3 is TGTGCCAGCAGCCTACAGGGAGGCCAAGAGACCCAGTACTTC. It translates to CASSLQGGQETQYF.